This T cell receptor beta chain appears in the sequencing data of a study of blood T cells in healthy people across ages. CDR3 size: 16 residues. Losses at the gene ends were 0 bases for V and 6 bases for J; bases not matched to a gene: 6. CDR1 and CDR2 from the germline V gene are MNHEY and SVGAGI. Sample-barcoded 5' priming and a J-beta primer mix drove a second PCR of roughly 6 to 12 cycles. TCRdb passed the 5' RACE reads through MiXCR, listing each CDR3 protein once. Among around 970,000 distinct CDR3 sequences listed, roughly 51% were seen once. The source is a woman in her sixties in good health. V gene TRBV6-5 combines with J gene TRBJ2-5; the match to TRBD2 covers 11 bases. Sequenced: blood. The CDR3 spells CASSYSIAGGPKTQYF. DNA for the CDR3: TGTGCCAGCAGTTACTCGATAGCGGGAGGGCCTAAGACCCAGTACTTC.